The next 2 T cell receptor beta chains were all read from a single sample in a study of radiotherapy plus CTLA-4 blockade in lung cancer. The table came from immunoSEQ multiplex PCR; TCRdb's copy has only in-frame clones and leaves some out. The sample includes tens of thousands of clones, approximately 85% seen only once; the top ten take about 5.3%. The sequencing used peripheral blood, collected from a patient treated with radiotherapy plus ipilimumab. These TCRs come from a human donor with non-small cell lung cancer who had stable disease on radiotherapy plus ipilimumab.

The V call is TRBV27, the J call TRBJ2-5, with 7 positions matching TRBD1. The CDR3 spans 15 residues. Trimming cost V 0 bases and J 2 bases; bases outside gene matches: 3. Germline V gene lookup returns CDR1 MNHEY and CDR2 SMNVEV (reference sequence). CDR3 DNA: TGTGCCAGCAGTTTATCAGGGGGCCCTCAAGAGACCCAGTACTTC. Translating gives CASSLSGGPQETQYF.

The table lists this clone with a count of one. The genes are TRBV5-1 and TRBJ1-1; weak D call: TRBD1 (6 bases). Germline CDR1 and CDR2: SGHRS and YFSETQ. V lost 4 bases and J lost 1, with 11 bases in between. CDR3 length: 14 amino acids. CDR3 nucleotides: TGCGCCAGCAGCGACCGGGACAAGAACACTGAAGCTTTCTTT. It encodes CASSDRDKNTEAFF.